A selection of T cell receptor beta chains follows, all from one sample in a study of T cell responses to AZD1222 COVID-19 vaccine. Here immunoSEQ multiplex PCR was the method, and the copy in TCRdb shows in-frame clones only, minus some. The sample lists 100,000 to 150,000 clones; approximately 88% were seen once. This material consisted of peripheral blood, taken on day 0 of AZD1222 vaccination. These receptors were taken from an adult in good health. Both conserved end residues are part of each CDR3. Size is omitted from some rows. Given values are once, few, many or a class for expanded clones.

size,J,V,CDR3
.,TRBJ2-1,TRBV9,CASSVGLGEQFF
.,TRBJ1-2,TRBV11-1,CASSSRKQAYGYTF
.,TRBJ1-4,TRBV7-2,CASSLVGDGGEKLFF
.,TRBJ2-7,TRBV6-5,CASREPRPPHEQYF
.,TRBJ2-7,TRBV11-2,CASSLIRQGDTYEQYF
once,TRBJ2-2,TRBV29-1,CSAAVLRETGELFF
.,TRBJ2-3,TRBV6-5,CASSYWGVGDTQYF
once,TRBJ2-3,TRBV2,CASSDRYTDTQYF
.,TRBJ1-3,TRBV2,CASSPTEINGNTIYF
.,TRBJ1-1,TRBV7-2,CASSRGDTEAFF
.,TRBJ1-5,TRBV28,CATGQVRQPQHF
.,TRBJ2-3,TRBV7-9,CASSLPFGGTDTQYF
.,TRBJ1-5,TRBV3-1/TRBV3-2,CASSQGGNSNQPQHF
.,TRBJ1-1,TRBV6-6,CASSYSTEAFF
.,TRBJ2-7,TRBV27,CASSVRLAGTDYEQYF
.,TRBJ1-1,TRBV28,CASSPRGGRVAFF
.,TRBJ1-2,TRBV15,CATSREGPWGGYTF
.,TRBJ1-5,TRBV28,CASNSGDPSNQPQHF
.,TRBJ1-1,TRBV14,CATPSGQGAPDTEAFF
.,TRBJ1-3,TRBV27,CASSPWATGGNTIYF
.,TRBJ2-3,TRBV20-1,CSGHTDTQYF
.,TRBJ1-6,TRBV19,CASSIVNSPLHF
.,TRBJ2-2,TRBV5-1,CASSPLAGGNRELFF
.,TRBJ2-3,TRBV5-1,CASSFPRAGDTQYF
.,TRBJ2-5,TRBV11-3,CASSGTGNKETQYF
once,TRBJ1-2,TRBV12-3/TRBV12-4,CASSLSGGGGYTF
.,TRBJ2-5,TRBV7-9,CASSYSPATGIETQYF
.,TRBJ2-2,TRBV10-1,CASRAGQNTGELFF
few,TRBJ1-1,TRBV12-3/TRBV12-4,CASMGMGEAEAFF
.,TRBJ1-5,TRBV10-3,CAISEYRDQPQHF
.,TRBJ1-5,TRBV6-2/TRBV6-3,CASSYGESSNQPQHF
.,TRBJ2-2,TRBV5-1,CASSPKTGSNTGELFF
.,TRBJ2-3,TRBV28,CASSRSTDTQYF
.,TRBJ1-6,TRBV27,CASSSPSGTLHF
.,TRBJ2-7,TRBV3-1/TRBV3-2,CASSQYRDGSYEQYF
.,TRBJ1-5,TRBV2,CASSGGAGNQPQHF
.,TRBJ1-1,TRBV19,CASSISHPGTEAFF
.,TRBJ2-5,TRBV11-3,CASSPRQLQETQYF
.,TRBJ2-3,TRBV5-1,CASSWGGPRADTQYF
.,TRBJ2-1,TRBV11-2,CASSLGLDREQFF
.,TRBJ2-3,TRBV19,CASSISGQGARSDTQYF
.,TRBJ1-5,TRBV6-5,CASSYSYDSRWPQHF
once,TRBJ2-2,TRBV5-1,CASSWTAGELFF
.,TRBJ1-2,TRBV2,CASSEPRGINYGYTF
.,TRBJ2-5,TRBV4-1,CASSQAQGAETQYF
.,TRBJ1-2,TRBV2,CASSEEGAGVSYTF
.,TRBJ2-7,TRBV7-8,CASSFSGQGYEQYF
.,TRBJ1-2,TRBV5-5,CASSPDMAYGYTF
.,TRBJ1-6,TRBV5-1,CASSQRDGGNSPLHF
.,TRBJ1-3,TRBV18,CASSPPGQIGNTIYF
.,TRBJ1-2,TRBV24-1,CATSDTGGYTF
.,TRBJ1-2,TRBV6-5,CASSPPGAGGYTF
.,TRBJ1-1,TRBV5-1,CASSPQGTRGTEAFF
.,TRBJ2-3,TRBV19,CASSDFLRTSLGTDTQYF
.,TRBJ2-3,TRBV9,CASSRTLAGGLMTDTQYF
.,TRBJ1-1,TRBV7-9,CASSPRVGNTEAFF
.,TRBJ2-1,TRBV7-9,CASSLVGGVNEQFF